One and the same sample provided the 30 T cell receptor beta chains below, sequenced in a study of blood T cell repertoires in COVID-19. Method: immunoSEQ multiplex PCR; TCRdb's copy keeps in-frame clones and lacks some. The profile shows around 140,000 clones, roughly 86% of them singletons. Sequenced material: peripheral blood. The receptors come from a woman in her 70s with COVID-19, enrolled during active disease.

The genes are TRBV2 and TRBJ2-1, with D possibly being TRBD2 (6 bases). Trimming shortened V by 6 bases and J by 0 bases, and 9 bases separated the two germline ends. The germline V gene has CDR1 SNHLY and CDR2 FYNNEI. The CDR3 is made up of 14 amino acids. In DNA form, the CDR3 reads TGTGCCAGCAGGGCGGGAAGCTCCTACAATGAGCAGTTCTTC. Amino acid sequence: CASRAGSSYNEQFF.

This clone occurred a few times. The chain is built from TRBV6-5 and TRBJ1-4; 7 bases map to TRBD1. Germline V gene data show CDR1 as MNHEY and CDR2 as SVGAGI. Germline trimming cut 0 bases from V and 7 bases from J; bases unmatched to any gene: 8. The CDR3 loop spans 16 amino acids. Here the CDR3 reads CASSYSQGSRGEKLFF. DNA of the CDR3: TGTGCCAGCAGTTACTCACAGGGGAGTCGCGGTGAAAAACTGTTTTTT.

The chain couples TRBV7-8 to TRBJ1-3; D is perhaps TRBD1 (5 bases). Looked up from germline, CDR1 is SGHVS and CDR2 is FQNEAQ. Trimming left V 0 bases short and J 15 bases short, with 15 bases between. This CDR3 has 13 amino acids. CDR3: CASSLALWQGEYF. CDR3 nucleotide sequence: TGTGCCAGCAGCTTAGCGCTCTGGCAGGGTGAATATTTT.

The chain links TRBV30 to TRBJ1-2, with 12 bases that match TRBD1. V dropped 4 bases and J dropped 3; count of bases not matched to a gene: 3. The CDR3 has 14 residues. Germline CDR1 GTSNPN, CDR2 SVGIG (reference sequence). CDR3 sequence reads: CAWIGTGGDYGYTF. CDR3 sequence (DNA): TGTGCCTGGATTGGGACAGGGGGCGACTATGGCTACACCTTC. Full variable domain (rest looked up from reference TRBV30 and TRBJ1-2): SQTIHQWPATLVQPVGSPLSLECTVEGTSNPNLYWYRQAAGRGLQLLFYSVGIGQISSEVPQNLSASRPQDRQFILSSKKLLLSDSGFYLCAWIGTGGDYGYTFGSGTRLTVV.

The V gene is TRBV28, the J gene TRBJ1-2; D not certain. This CDR3 region has 15 residues. Germline lookup yields CDR1 MDHEN and CDR2 SYDVKM. Trimming took 5 bases from V and 1 from J, leaving 14 bases between them. The CDR3: CASSEEVAFNYGYTF. Here the CDR3 DNA reads TGTGCCAGCAGTGAGGAGGTTGCCTTTAACTATGGCTACACCTTC.

This clone was detected a few times. The genes are TRBV6-1 and TRBJ1-5; TRBD1 matches at 8 bases. The CDR3 consists of 16 residues. Trimming took 4 bases from V and 2 from J; bases not matched to a gene: 7. Germline V CDR1 and CDR2: MNHNS, SASEGT. The CDR3 reads CASSVRWGQGNQPQHF. The CDR3 DNA sequence: TGTGCCAGCAGTGTAAGGTGGGGACAGGGCAATCAGCCCCAGCATTTT.

This clone was seen a handful of times. The chain couples TRBV5-1 to TRBJ2-3; 12 nucleotides match TRBD2. Germline loops: CDR1 SGHRS, CDR2 YFSETQ. This CDR3 is 15 amino acids long. Unmatched junction bases numbered 1, after V lost 0 bases and J lost 5 bases. The CDR3 protein is CASSLGLAGEDTQYF. Here the CDR3 DNA reads TGCGCCAGCAGCTTGGGACTAGCGGGGGAAGATACGCAGTATTTT.

The chain employs TRBV2 and TRBJ1-2; D may be TRBD1 (6 bases). The CDR3 contains 15 residues. The V gene lost 6 bases and the J gene lost 0 bases, with 14 bases spanning the gap. Germline values: CDR1 SNHLY, CDR2 FYNNEI. The CDR3 region is CASRLRTDTNYGYTF. The CDR3 DNA reads as TGTGCCAGCAGATTACGGACAGATACTAACTATGGCTACACCTTC.

J is TRBJ2-3 and V is TRBV7-2; 9 bases line up with TRBD2. The V and J ends lost 0 bases and 6 bases, in that order; junction bases with no gene match: 4. CDR1 and CDR2 (germline): SGHTA, FQGNSA. This CDR3 has 15 residues. The CDR3 sequence is CASSLALAGVDTQYF. The CDR3 nucleotides are TGTGCCAGCAGCTTAGCTTTAGCGGGGGTTGATACGCAGTATTTT.

The CDR3 DNA reads TGTGCCTGGAGCACGGGCGGCACGGGCGGGACCGAGCAGTACTTC. This translates into CAWSTGGTGGTEQYF. The chain is built from TRBV30 and TRBJ2-7, with D maybe TRBD2 (6 bases). Germline assignment: CDR1 GTSNPN and CDR2 SVGIG (reference sequence). V lost 3 bases, J lost 6 bases, and 21 bases lay in between. The CDR3 loop spans 15 amino acids.

The V and J genes are TRBV3-1 (or the pseudogene TRBV3-2) and TRBJ1-2; 10 nucleotides line up with TRBD1. The CDR3 covers 16 residues. Germline V gene lookup returns CDR1 LGHDT and CDR2 YNNKEL (reference sequence). J lost 5 bases, V lost 3 bases, and 9 bases had no gene match. CDR3 in amino acids: CASSHTPGQGQYGYTF. The DNA of the CDR3 is TGTGCCAGCAGCCATACGCCGGGACAGGGGCAATATGGCTACACCTTC.

The chain links TRBV13 to TRBJ2-5, with 14 bases fitting TRBD2. There are 14 residues in the CDR3. Germline lookup yields CDR1 PRHDT and CDR2 FYEKMQ (reference sequence). With V trimmed by 6 bases and J by 9 bases, 6 bases remained unmatched. CDR3 nucleotide sequence: TGTGCCAGCAGGTTACGACTAGCGGGGGGGCCCCAGTACTTC. Encoded protein: CASRLRLAGGPQYF.

The chain has TRBV28 and TRBJ2-7; possibly TRBD1 for D (6 bases). Trimming left V 3 bases short and J 1 base short, with 13 bases between. Germline V CDR1 and CDR2: MDHEN, SYDVKM. This CDR3 contains 15 residues. CDR3 sequence (DNA): TGTGCCAGCAGTTTCAATGGCAGGGGTTCCTACGAGCAGTACTTC. This gives the protein CASSFNGRGSYEQYF.

The chain links TRBV19 to TRBJ1-3; D is undetermined. The V gene's germline CDR1 is LNHDA and CDR2 SQIVND (reference sequence). Trimming took off 5 bases at V and 3 bases at J, with 14 bases between the two ends. The CDR3 is 15 residues long. The CDR3 loop is CASSAQRTGGNTIYF. For the CDR3, the DNA is TGTGCCAGTAGTGCCCAGCGGACCGGTGGAAACACCATATATTTT.

This clone was counted once. The chain uses TRBV5-6 and TRBJ1-5, with D tentatively TRBD1 (6 bases). Germline V gene lookup returns CDR1 SGHDT and CDR2 YYEEEE. The CDR3 contains 14 residues. V shed 4 bases and J shed 3 bases, with 11 bases lying between them. CDR3 in DNA: TGTGCCAGCAGCAGACAGGTAAACAATCAGCCCCAGCATTTT. It encodes CASSRQVNNQPQHF.

V is TRBV5-4 and J is TRBJ1-6; 11 positions match TRBD1. Germline CDR1 reads SGHNT; CDR2 reads YYREEE (reference sequence). There are 16 residues in the CDR3. The V gene end was trimmed by 2 bases and the J gene end by 7 bases; junction bases not matched to a gene: 5. The CDR3 nucleotides read TGTGCCAGCAGCTTAACGGGACAGGGGGACAATTCACCCCTCCACTTT. It is translated as CASSLTGQGDNSPLHF.

The chain couples TRBV7-3 to TRBJ2-5, with 8 bases identical to TRBD2. V lost 5 bases and J lost 3; bases outside the gene matches: 2. Germline CDR1 reads SGHTA; CDR2 reads FQGTGA. The CDR3 runs 13 residues. CDR3 loop: CASSRGGKETQYF. The CDR3 nucleotides read TGTGCCAGCAGCCGGGGGGGAAAAGAGACCCAGTACTTC.

DNA for the CDR3: TGTGCCAGTAGTCCGCGGGGAGGGTACTCCTATAATTCACCCCTCCACTTT. Protein sequence: CASSPRGGYSYNSPLHF. V usage is TRBV19 and J usage is TRBJ1-6; the D is unclear. The V end lost 5 bases, the J end lost 0 bases, and 14 bases lay between the germline ends. From germline, CDR1 is LNHDA and CDR2 SQIVND (reference sequence). CDR3 length: 17 residues.

In this sample, this clone is medium-sized. The chain recombines TRBV5-1 with TRBJ1-1, with TRBD1 matching over 8 bases. The CDR3 has 17 amino acids. The junction had 15 bases not matched to a gene; V was cut back by 4 bases and J by 4 bases. CDR1 is SGHRS and CDR2 is YFSETQ in the germline V gene. DNA of the CDR3: TGCGCCAGCAGCCCATTAGGACAGGGTTCTATTGTCACTGAAGCTTTCTTT. Amino acid sequence: CASSPLGQGSIVTEAFF.

This chain joins TRBV2 and TRBJ2-1; the D is unclear. Germline assignment: CDR1 SNHLY and CDR2 FYNNEI. V gave up 2 bases and J gave up 3 bases, with 11 bases separating them. The CDR3 runs to 15 residues. This CDR3 reads CASSETPTYYNEQFF. The CDR3 bases are TGTGCCAGCAGTGAAACGCCGACATACTACAATGAGCAGTTCTTC.

The rearrangement joins TRBV5-6 to TRBJ1-5, with a possible D match to TRBD1 (5 bases). V was shortened by 4 bases and J by 2 bases, with 13 bases between the two germline ends. The CDR3 sequence is 15 residues long. Per the germline V gene, CDR1 is SGHDT and CDR2 is YYEEEE. CDR3 sequence reads: CASSLWGGRNQPQHF. DNA of the CDR3: TGTGCCAGCAGCCTCTGGGGGGGACGCAATCAGCCCCAGCATTTT.

The chain recombines TRBV6-5 with TRBJ2-2; TRBD1 aligns across 11 bases. Germline V gene sequence: CDR1 MNHEY, CDR2 SVGAGI. There are 14 residues in the CDR3. The V and J ends lost 6 bases and 7 bases, in that order; junction bases with no gene match: 4. The CDR3: CASSGQGAVGELFF. DNA of the CDR3: TGTGCCAGCAGCGGACAGGGGGCGGTCGGGGAGCTGTTTTTT.

V and J are TRBV30 and TRBJ1-5, with D perhaps TRBD1 (6 bases). The V gene lost 5 bases and the J gene lost 1 base, with 12 bases spanning the gap. Per germline, CDR1 GTSNPN and CDR2 SVGIG (reference sequence). This CDR3 has 14 amino acids. The chain's CDR3 is CAWGTLGSNQPQHF. The CDR3 region has the DNA TGTGCCTGGGGGACACTAGGGAGCAATCAGCCCCAGCATTTT.

The V call is TRBV11-2, the J call TRBJ1-2, with D perhaps TRBD1 (5 bases). Trimming cost V 5 bases and J 6 bases, with 13 bases left between them. CDR3 length: 13 residues. Germline V gene lookup returns CDR1 SGHAT and CDR2 FQNNGV. CDR3 sequence reads: CASSKWGEDGYTF. The CDR3 nucleotides read TGTGCCAGCAGCAAATGGGGGGAGGATGGCTACACCTTC.

This chain's CDR3 is CASSPGGDHGNTIYF. The CDR3 bases are TGTGCCAGCAGCCCTGGGGGCGACCATGGAAACACCATATATTTT. This sequence joins TRBV3-1 (or the pseudogene TRBV3-2) and TRBJ1-3; weak D call: TRBD1 (6 bases). The CDR3 totals 15 residues. CDR1 and CDR2 from the germline V gene are LGHDT and YNNKEL (reference sequence). The germline V and J ends were trimmed by 4 bases and 3 bases, with 13 bases remaining between them.

In its sample, this clone was seen a few times. The chain recombines TRBV6-1 with TRBJ1-6; TRBD1 matches at 8 bases. Germline CDR1 is MNHNS and CDR2 is SASEGT. This CDR3 region has 18 residues. V shed 4 bases and J 10 bases; nucleotides not matched to a gene: 18. DNA for the CDR3: TGTGCCAGCAGTGCACGGCGACAGGGGACGACACAGGGATCACCCCTCCACTTT. The encoded protein is CASSARRQGTTQGSPLHF.

J is TRBJ2-1 and V is TRBV27; 11 bases map to TRBD2. This CDR3 has 14 residues. V dropped 3 bases and J dropped 13; count of bases not matched to a gene: 8. Germline loops: CDR1 MNHEY, CDR2 SMNVEV (reference sequence). CDR3 protein: CASSLTSGAVPQFF. The CDR3, as DNA: TGTGCCAGCAGTTTGACTAGCGGGGCTGTGCCCCAGTTCTTC.

This clone was recorded only once. The V gene is TRBV11-2, the J gene TRBJ2-3; D is unclear. CDR1 is SGHAT and CDR2 is FQNNGV in the germline V gene. The CDR3 runs 12 residues. With 3 bases removed from V and 2 bases from J, the gap between germline ends came to 3 bases. The CDR3 loop reads CASSFYTDTQYF. The CDR3 DNA is TGTGCCAGCAGCTTCTACACAGATACGCAGTATTTT.

This chain links TRBV19 with TRBJ2-1; D is perhaps TRBD1 (6 bases). This CDR3 region has 12 residues. V gave up 4 bases and J gave up 7 bases, with 8 bases separating them. Germline V lookup: CDR1 LNHDA, CDR2 SQIVND (reference sequence). The CDR3 protein is CASSTTGNEQFF. Here the CDR3 DNA reads TGTGCCAGTAGTACCACAGGGAATGAGCAGTTCTTC. The full variable domain, in which reference TRBV19 and TRBJ2-1 provide the parts outside the CDR3, is DGGITQSPKYLFRKEGQNVTLSCEQNLNHDAMYWYRQDPGQGLRLIYYSQIVNDFQKGDIAEGYSVSREKKESFPLTVTSAQKNPTAFYLCASSTTGNEQFFGPGTRLTVL.

The chain is built from TRBV27 and TRBJ2-3; no definite D call. Trimming removed 5 bases from V and 3 bases from J, with 6 bases in between. This CDR3 has 12 amino acids. Germline CDR1 MNHEY, CDR2 SMNVEV (reference sequence). CDR3 residues: CASSGGTDTQYF. CDR3 nucleotide sequence: TGTGCCAGCAGTGGCGGAACAGATACGCAGTATTTT.